This TCR beta chain was recovered during a study of blood T cells in healthy people across ages. A sample-barcoded 5' primer and a J-beta primer mix were used in a second PCR of about 7 to 12 cycles. MiXCR, applied by TCRdb to the 5' RACE reads, yields one record per CDR3 protein. The sample lists about 1,600,000 distinct CDR3 sequences; about 43% were seen once. CDR1 MGHRA and CDR2 YSYEKL come from the germline V gene. This CDR3 has 15 amino acids. General study findings and limits: PBMCs went unsorted, and a conclusive naive versus antigen-experienced comparison was therefore prevented. Getting older went along with TCR beta diversity per million T cells dropping roughly linearly.

This clonotype turned up a few times. Its specificity is not known. The chain is built from TRBV4-1 and TRBJ2-5; 10 bases are shared with TRBD2. The assigned J gene may be wrong: the sequence end matches TRBJ2-7 better. Sequencing was carried out using blood. The TCR originated in a woman aged 18-30 years in good health. CDR3 amino acids: CASSLSGGPAYEQYF. The CDR3 coding sequence is TGCGCCAGCAGCCTTAGCGGGGGGCCAGCCTACGAGCAGTACTTC.